These T cell receptor beta chains were read from a single sample in a study of Ad26.COV2.S vaccination and SARS-CoV-2 variants. Libraries were prepared by immunoSEQ multiplex PCR; TCRdb keeps only in-frame clonotypes and omits some of them. The sample includes 400,000 to 500,000 clones, nearly 90% of them seen just once. The material was peripheral blood, obtained in a trial of Ad26.COV2.S vaccine versus placebo. All receptors derive from a person between 18 and 60 years old who received the Ad26.COV2.S COVID-19 vaccine or a placebo. CDR3s include the opening cysteine and the closing phenylalanine or tryptophan. D genes are given only for firm matches. Clone size is shown for a subset of rows, as once, few, many or a class of expanded clone.

>TRBJ1-3|TRBV5-6|-|15|once
CASSPLQGYGNTIYF
TGTGCCAGCAGTCCCTTGCAGGGTTATGGAAACACCATATATTTT
>TRBJ2-1|TRBV5-4|TRBD2|17|-
CASSLGPISGGGNEQFF
TGTGCCAGCAGCTTGGGTCCGATTAGCGGGGGGGGCAATGAGCAGTTCTTC
>TRBJ2-5|TRBV7-9|-|12|-
CASSPSSGTQYF
TGTGCCAGCAGCCCGAGCAGCGGGACCCAGTACTTC
>TRBJ2-3|TRBV11-3|-|12|-
CASSHGPDTQYF
TGTGCCAGCAGTCACGGACCAGATACGCAGTATTTT
>TRBJ2-2|TRBV18|-|13|-
CASSPPGPGELFF
TGTGCCAGCTCACCTCCCGGGCCTGGGGAGCTGTTTTTT
>TRBJ1-4|TRBV24-1|-|15|-
CATSGFSELVGKLFF
TGTGCCACCAGTGGTTTCAGCGAGTTGGTCGGGAAACTGTTTTTT
>TRBJ2-2|TRBV19|-|17|-
CASSIEGSWYNTGELFF
TGTGCCAGTAGTATCGAGGGCAGTTGGTATAACACCGGGGAGCTGTTTTTT
>TRBJ1-2|TRBV28|TRBD1|15|-
CASSPAGQGSYGYTF
TGTGCCAGCAGTCCAGCGGGACAGGGTAGCTATGGCTACACCTTC
>TRBJ1-2|TRBV5-1|-|13|-
CASSFSVNYGYTF
TGCGCCAGCAGCTTTTCTGTTAACTATGGCTACACCTTC
>TRBJ1-6|TRBV5-6|TRBD1|15|few
CASSLGQGVGSPLHF
TGTGCCAGCAGCTTGGGACAGGGGGTCGGTTCACCCCTCCACTTT
>TRBJ2-7|TRBV15|-|15|-
CATSRAYSMSYEQYF
TGTGCCACCAGCAGAGCATACAGCATGTCCTACGAGCAGTACTTC
>TRBJ1-6|TRBV7-9|-|17|-
CASSYHGHSLYNSPLHF
TGTGCCAGCAGCTACCACGGTCACAGCCTTTATAATTCACCCCTCCACTTT
>TRBJ1-5|TRBV28|-|15|-
CASSRVPGGNQPQHF
TGTGCCAGCAGTCGTGTACCGGGAGGCAATCAGCCCCAGCATTTT
>TRBJ1-4|TRBV2|-|16|-
CASRADSGSDNEKLFF
TGTGCCAGCAGGGCAGACTCCGGGTCGGATAATGAAAAACTGTTTTTT
>TRBJ2-7|TRBV7-2|TRBD2|16|once
CASSLVGSGGSYEQYF
TGTGCCAGCAGCTTAGTTGGTAGCGGGGGGTCCTACGAGCAGTACTTC
>TRBJ1-1|TRBV7-8|-|14|-
CASSLNNLNTEAFF
TGTGCCAGCAGCTTAAATAACTTGAACACTGAAGCTTTCTTT
>TRBJ2-7|TRBV28|TRBD2|12|-
CASSSGGYEQYF
TGTGCCAGCAGTAGCGGGGGTTACGAGCAGTACTTC
>TRBJ2-5|TRBV5-1|-|13|-
CASSFVIQETQYF
TGCGCCAGCAGCTTTGTCATCCAAGAGACCCAGTACTTC
>TRBJ1-1|TRBV9|-|13|-
CASSVGVVTEAFF
TGTGCCAGCAGCGTAGGGGTCGTCACTGAAGCTTTCTTT
>TRBJ1-1|TRBV3-1/TRBV3-2|TRBD1|18|-
CASSQGGRDRWGNTEAFF
TGTGCCAGCAGCCAAGGAGGCCGGGACAGGTGGGGAAACACTGAAGCTTTCTTT
>TRBJ2-3|TRBV7-9|-|14|once
CASGLTTGADTQYF
TGTGCCAGCGGACTAACTACAGGGGCAGATACGCAGTATTTT
>TRBJ2-1|TRBV27|TRBD2|14|-
CASSPLAGVNEQFF
TGTGCCAGCAGTCCACTAGCGGGAGTCAATGAGCAGTTCTTC
>TRBJ2-3|TRBV6-5|TRBD2|15|-
CASSRPGTSVGTQYF
TGTGCCAGCAGCCGTCCCGGGACTAGCGTCGGTACGCAGTATTTT
>TRBJ1-1|TRBV10-3|-|11|-
CAIRTTGEAFF
TGTGCCATCAGAACGACAGGTGAAGCTTTCTTT
>TRBJ1-1|TRBV20-1|TRBD1|11|-
CSAHYLQGDFF
TGCAGTGCTCATTACCTACAGGGGGATTTCTTT
>TRBJ1-2|TRBV11-2|-|15|-
CASSLGRTPIYGYTF
TGTGCCAGCAGCTTAGGCCGGACACCCATCTATGGCTACACCTTC
>TRBJ1-3|TRBV10-3|-|14|-
CAISGAASGNTIYF
TGTGCCATCAGTGGAGCGGCCTCTGGAAACACCATATATTTT
>TRBJ2-3|TRBV7-7|-|14|once
CASSPGRFSDTQYF
TGTGCCAGCAGCCCCGGTCGCTTCTCAGATACGCAGTATTTT
>TRBJ2-1|TRBV7-3|TRBD2|15|few
CASSPAGLGQGEQFF
TGTGCCAGCAGCCCCGCGGGACTAGGGCAAGGGGAGCAGTTCTTC
>TRBJ2-3|TRBV7-6|TRBD2|16|-
CASSLAVVGGADTQYF
TGTGCCAGCAGCTTAGCGGTGGTCGGGGGGGCAGATACGCAGTATTTT
>TRBJ1-1|TRBV29-1|TRBD1|16|-
CSVVDRVGPSNTEAFF
TGCAGCGTTGTTGACAGGGTCGGGCCGAGTAACACTGAAGCTTTCTTT
>TRBJ1-2|TRBV6-2/TRBV6-3|TRBD1|14|-
CASSLGQGPYGYTF
TGTGCCAGCAGTCTGGGACAGGGGCCGTATGGCTACACCTTC
>TRBJ2-5|TRBV3-1/TRBV3-2|-|17|-
CASSQVVLLAYQETQYF
TGTGCCAGCAGCCAAGTGGTACTCCTAGCGTACCAAGAGACCCAGTACTTC
>TRBJ1-2|TRBV7-2|-|14|-
CASSFYRGDYGYTF
TGTGCCAGCAGCTTCTATAGGGGCGACTATGGCTACACCTTC
>TRBJ1-2|TRBV7-2|-|15|-
CASSLEGVSNYGYTF
TGTGCCAGCAGCTTAGAGGGGGTATCTAACTATGGCTACACCTTC
>TRBJ2-1|TRBV4-1|-|12|-
CASSIPYNEQFF
TGCGCCAGCAGCATCCCATACAATGAGCAGTTCTTC
>TRBJ2-3|TRBV7-2|TRBD2|14|-
CASSFRGRADTQYF
TGTGCCAGCAGCTTTCGCGGGAGGGCAGATACGCAGTATTTT
>TRBJ1-6|TRBV11-3|-|16|-
CASSPDGNSYNSPLHF
TGTGCCAGCAGCCCAGACGGAAACTCCTATAATTCACCCCTCCACTTT
>TRBJ1-6|TRBV5-1|-|16|once
CASSLDSSSYNSPLHF
TGCGCCAGCAGCTTGGACAGCAGCTCCTATAATTCACCCCTCCACTTT
>TRBJ1-1|TRBV7-9|TRBD1|17|-
CASSQIKTGGANTEAFF
TGTGCCAGCAGCCAAATCAAGACAGGGGGCGCGAACACTGAAGCTTTCTTT
>TRBJ2-5|TRBV19|-|14|-
CASSSTRLGETQYF
TGTGCCAGTAGTTCCACCCGTCTAGGAGAGACCCAGTACTTC
>TRBJ2-2|TRBV5-5|TRBD1|14|-
CASSFDRVTGELFF
TGTGCCAGCAGCTTCGACAGGGTAACCGGGGAGCTGTTTTTT
>TRBJ1-2|TRBV5-1|TRBD1|14|-
CASKKQGALEGYTF
TGCGCCAGCAAGAAACAGGGGGCTCTGGAGGGCTACACCTTC
>TRBJ2-3|TRBV11-2|TRBD2|13|-
CASSLDREGLEYF
TGTGCCAGCAGCTTAGATCGGGAGGGGTTGGAGTATTTT
>TRBJ1-1|TRBV15|-|17|-
CATSIPYGPKWGTEAFF
TGTGCCACCAGCATTCCCTATGGGCCTAAATGGGGCACTGAAGCTTTCTTT
>TRBJ1-6|TRBV7-6|-|13|once
CASSRGPNSPLHF
TGTGCCAGCAGCCGAGGACCGAATTCACCCCTCCACTTT
>TRBJ2-2|TRBV7-9|TRBD2|14|-
CASSFGGDTGELFF
TGTGCCAGCAGCTTCGGGGGGGACACCGGGGAGCTGTTTTTT
>TRBJ1-2|TRBV10-3|-|13|-
CAIAQGEEYGYTF
TGTGCCATCGCACAAGGTGAAGAGTATGGCTACACCTTC